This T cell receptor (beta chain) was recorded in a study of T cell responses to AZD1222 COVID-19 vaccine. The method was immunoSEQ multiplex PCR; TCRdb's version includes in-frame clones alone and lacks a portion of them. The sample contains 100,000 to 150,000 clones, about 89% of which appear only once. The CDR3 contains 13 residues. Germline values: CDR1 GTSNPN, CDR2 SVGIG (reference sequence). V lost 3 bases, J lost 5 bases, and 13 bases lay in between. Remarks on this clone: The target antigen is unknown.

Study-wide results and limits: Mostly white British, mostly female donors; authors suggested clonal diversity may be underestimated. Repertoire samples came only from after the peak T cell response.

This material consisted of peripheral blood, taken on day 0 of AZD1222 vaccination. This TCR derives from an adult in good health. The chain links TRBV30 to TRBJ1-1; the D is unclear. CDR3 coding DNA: TGTGCCTGGAGGAAGGGTGGGGATACTGAAGCTTTCTTT. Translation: CAWRKGGDTEAFF. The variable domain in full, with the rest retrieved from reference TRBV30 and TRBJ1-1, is SQTIHQWPATLVQPVGSPLSLECTVEGTSNPNLYWYRQAAGRGLQLLFYSVGIGQISSEVPQNLSASRPQDRQFILSSKKLLLSDSGFYLCAWRKGGDTEAFFGQGTRLTVV.